A single sample gave rise to the 20 T cell receptor beta chains below, sequenced in a study of CD8 T cells in ankylosing spondylitis (dated by TCRdb to 2017 to 2019). What the work shows at the level of the full study, not this receptor alone: Blood from ankylosing spondylitis patients appeared to be characterized by a TCR beta motif composed of roughly 8 highly homologous amino acid variants.

To prepare the library, 5' RACE was applied. Instrument on record: Illumina HiSeq 2500. TCRdb handled the public reads itself, with Q25 trimming in fastp and clone calling in MiXCR, and kept productive beta chains. Every CDR3 protein is listed once, alongside the most common genes and DNA of its rows. The sample table lists about 330,000 distinct CDR3 sequences, 8% of them with a count of one. Clones ranked in the top ten supply about 14% of the sample. The antigens for these receptors are not known. Sequenced: blood, either unsorted or a sorted T cell fraction (not recorded which). The receptors were sampled from a male donor with ankylosing spondylitis.

This clonotype was observed a few times. The chain carries TRBV7-2 and TRBJ2-7; 8 bases align to TRBD2. Per germline, CDR1 SGHTA and CDR2 FQGNSA. J gave up 1 base and V 1 base, and 9 bases lay outside the gene matches. The CDR3 extends over 17 amino acids. The CDR3, as DNA: TGTGCCAGCAGCTTAGGTCCCCCGGGGGGGCAATCCTACGAGCAGTACTTC. Its protein product is CASSLGPPGGQSYEQYF. The complete variable domain, with remaining parts taken from reference TRBV7-2 and TRBJ2-7, reads GAGVSQSPSNKVTEKGKDVELRCDPISGHTALYWYRQSLGQGLEFLIYFQGNSAPDKSGLPSDRFSAERTGGSVSTLTIQRTQQEDSAVYLCASSLGPPGGQSYEQYFGPGTRLTVT.

This clonotype was seen repeatedly, ten times or more. J is TRBJ2-7 and V is TRBV12-3 or TRBV12-4; 7 nucleotides align to TRBD2. The CDR3 has 15 amino acids. The J segment lost 1 base and the V segment lost 5 bases, leaving 8 bases of the junction unmatched. CDR3 loop: CASSVTWEGSYEQYF. The CDR3 nucleotides read TGTGCCAGCAGTGTAACTTGGGAGGGATCCTACGAGCAGTACTTC.

The table lists this clonotype with a few counts. V usage is TRBV2 and J usage is TRBJ2-7; either TRBD1 or TRBD2 may fit D (6 bases each). V was pared by 2 bases and J by 6 bases, with 11 bases between. The CDR3 consists of 13 residues. The V gene's germline CDR1 is SNHLY and CDR2 FYNNEI. CDR3 nucleotides: TGTGCCAGCAGTGAACAGGGGAGGTTCGAGCAGTACTTC. The encoded protein is CASSEQGRFEQYF.

Ten or more counts support this clonotype. V usage is TRBV29-1 and J usage is TRBJ1-4; D call uncertain. The germline V gene has CDR1 SQVTM and CDR2 ANQGSEA. This CDR3 spans 13 amino acids. The V and J ends lost 3 bases and 8 bases respectively, with 13 bases between them. The CDR3 protein is CSVDLDVGEKLFF. The DNA for the CDR3 is TGCAGCGTTGATTTAGATGTTGGAGAAAAACTGTTTTTT.

This chain connects TRBV5-1 to TRBJ2-3; D is unclear. The CDR3 runs to 13 residues. Germline CDR1 and CDR2: SGHRS and YFSETQ. Trimming cost V 4 bases and J 0 bases, with 6 bases left between them. CDR3 DNA sequence: TGCGCCAGCAGCGTACCTAGCACAGATACGCAGTATTTT. It translates to CASSVPSTDTQYF.

A single count supports this clonotype. The junction shows a germline mismatch at one end, possibly a read error. The CDR3 loop is CAVSEGQEYYEAFF. DNA of the CDR3: TGTGCCGTCAGTGAAGGACAGGAGTATTATGAAGCTTTCTTT. V usage is TRBV10-3 and J usage is TRBJ1-1; 7 bases line up with TRBD1. CDR1 is ENHRY, CDR2 SYGVKD, per germline. The CDR3 is 14 amino acids.

This clonotype occurred a few times. This sequence joins TRBV6-2 or TRBV6-3 and TRBJ1-1; D is possibly TRBD1 (5 bases). From germline, CDR1 is MNHEY and CDR2 SVGEGT. V shed 7 bases and J shed 1 base, with 10 bases lying between them. CDR3 length equals 13 residues. The CDR3 coding sequence is TGTGCCAGCATTCTAGACAGGAACACTGAAGCTTTCTTT. It is translated as CASILDRNTEAFF.

This clonotype showed up just a few times. The chain couples TRBV5-1 to TRBJ2-3; D ambiguous. The CDR3 extends over 13 amino acids. The V gene's germline CDR1 is SGHRS and CDR2 YFSETQ. V was shortened by 0 bases and J by 8 bases, with 10 bases between the two germline ends. CDR3 DNA: TGCGCCAGCAGCTTGGAGGTCGTGAGTACGCAGTATTTT. Protein: CASSLEVVSTQYF.

The chain has TRBV7-9 and TRBJ1-1; tentatively, D is TRBD1 (5 bases). The CDR3 spans 13 residues. V was clipped by 7 bases and J by 5 bases, with 14 bases between them. CDR1 and CDR2 from the germline V gene are SEHNR and FQNEAQ (reference sequence). The CDR3 protein is CASTQTGGTEAFF. In nucleotides, the CDR3 is TGTGCCAGCACCCAAACAGGTGGGACTGAAGCTTTCTTT.

The V gene is TRBV25-1, the J gene TRBJ1-6; D not resolved. CDR3 length equals 15 residues. The V end lost 6 bases, the J end lost 5 bases, and 14 bases lay between the germline ends. Germline CDR1 and CDR2: MGHDK and SYGVNS. The CDR3: CASSPWVFDNSPLHF. CDR3 DNA: TGTGCCAGCAGCCCCTGGGTTTTCGATAATTCACCCCTCCACTTT.

There are many counts of this clonotype. The CDR3 DNA follows: TGTGCCAGCAGTCCGAGCACCTACAATGAGCAGTTCTTC. Its translation: CASSPSTYNEQFF. The rearrangement joins TRBV12-3 or TRBV12-4 to TRBJ2-1; the D is unclear. Trimming left V 5 bases short and J 2 bases short, with 7 bases between. The CDR3 spans 13 residues.

This clonotype was counted at least ten times. This chain links TRBV12-3 or TRBV12-4 with TRBJ2-2; D gene uncertain. The germline V and J ends were trimmed by 3 bases and 5 bases, with 13 bases remaining between them. This CDR3 has 15 residues. The CDR3 nucleotides read TGTGCCAGCAGTTTTGCCCGGGTGGGAACCGGGGAGCTGTTTTTT. Amino acids: CASSFARVGTGELFF.

The chain combines TRBV4-3 with TRBJ1-1; 9 bases are a match to TRBD1. CDR3 length: 18 residues. The V and J ends lost 1 base and 7 bases, in that order; junction bases with no gene match: 16. The germline gives CDR1 LGHNA, CDR2 YSLEER. CDR3 residues: CASSQVLIGTGSFDEAFF. Written as DNA, the CDR3 is TGCGCCAGCAGCCAAGTACTTATTGGGACAGGGTCGTTTGATGAAGCTTTCTTT.

This clonotype was counted a few times. The chain employs TRBV3-1 and TRBJ2-7; D not resolved. CDR1 and CDR2 from the germline V gene are LGHDT and YNNKEL (reference sequence). V gave up 1 base and J gave up 3 bases, with 10 bases separating them. The CDR3 is made up of 14 amino acids. Here the CDR3 DNA reads TGTGCCAGCAGCCAAGTGGCGGATAGCTACGAGCAGTACTTC. It codes for CASSQVADSYEQYF.

This clonotype was counted a few times. V is TRBV11-3 and J is TRBJ1-4; D gene unclear. The CDR3 extends over 15 amino acids. The V end was cut by 5 bases, the J end by 6 bases, with 16 bases between. CDR1 is SGHNT and CDR2 is YENEEA in the germline V gene. In nucleotides, the CDR3 is TGTGCCAGCAGCCCCAGGCCGGGGTCGGATGAAAAACTGTTTTTT. As protein: CASSPRPGSDEKLFF.

The chain couples TRBV6-2 or TRBV6-3 to TRBJ2-1, with no clear D. CDR1 is MNHEY, CDR2 SVGEGT, per germline. V lost 8 bases to trimming and J lost 7 bases, with 12 bases between them. The CDR3 spans 12 residues. CDR3 protein: CASSNGRNEQFF. The CDR3 DNA is TGTGCCAGCTCCAATGGACGGAATGAGCAGTTCTTC.

This clonotype was seen only a few times. This sequence joins TRBV20-1 and TRBJ2-7; 8 bases are shared with TRBD1. CDR1 is DFQATT, CDR2 SNEGSKA, per germline (reference sequence). The CDR3 consists of 11 residues. The CDR3 DNA reads TGCAGCGCAACAGGGGGTTACGAGCAGTACTTC. Translation gives CSATGGYEQYF.

In this sample, this clonotype turned up many times. V is TRBV29-1 and J is TRBJ2-7; 7 bases are shared with TRBD1. CDR3 length: 14 amino acids. With V trimmed by 6 bases and J by 0 bases, 8 bases remained unmatched. CDR1 is SQVTM and CDR2 is ANQGSEA in the germline V gene. CDR3 sequence reads: CSVDPTGSSYEQYF. CDR3 nucleotides: TGCAGCGTGGACCCGACAGGGAGCTCCTACGAGCAGTACTTC.

The table lists this clonotype with a few counts. V is TRBV28 and J is TRBJ2-7; no definite D call. V was pared by 3 bases and J by 2 bases, with 11 bases between. There are 14 residues in the CDR3. CDR1 MDHEN and CDR2 SYDVKM come from the germline V gene. CDR3 protein: CASSLSLAPYEQYF. The CDR3, as DNA: TGTGCCAGCAGTTTGTCCCTGGCTCCCTACGAGCAGTACTTC.

This clonotype was counted at least ten times. An end of the junction does not agree with germline; a read error may underlie this. The chain joins TRBV7-7 to TRBJ2-1; D is perhaps TRBD2 (6 bases). The CDR3 contains 13 residues. In germline, CDR1 is SSHAT, CDR2 FNYEAQ (reference sequence). In DNA, the CDR3 is TGTGCTAGCAGCCCCATGGCGGGAAATGAGCAGTTCTTC. Translating gives CASSPMAGNEQFF.